This TCR beta chain emerged from a study of CD8 T cells in ankylosing spondylitis. Regarding this clonotype: Antigen: not known.

CDR1 is MNHEY, CDR2 SVGAGI, per germline. V was trimmed by 0 bases and J by 0 bases, leaving 20 bases between them. CDR3 length equals 19 residues. Construction of TCR beta libraries was performed using quantitative 5'-RACE with molecular barcodes. TCRdb reprocessed the 5' RACE reads with MiXCR, giving one entry per CDR3 protein. This sample has fewer than 200,000 distinct CDR3 sequences, with around a tenth found just once. Study outcomes and limitations: Both synovial fluid and blood in reactive arthritis had previously been reported to carry some motif variants. What seemed typical of ankylosing spondylitis blood was a TCR beta motif built from roughly eight highly homologous variants. The authors found the disease-linked clones to be CD8+ and relatively rare in peripheral blood.

The receptor was derived from a female donor with ankylosing spondylitis or in good health (not recorded which). The V call is TRBV6-5, the J call TRBJ2-5, with D tentatively TRBD2 (6 bases). The sample consisted of blood, either unsorted or a sorted T cell fraction (not recorded which). The CDR3 nucleotides read TGTGCCAGCAGTTACTCGCCTCGGGAGTTGGGGCTGGACCAAGAGACCCAGTACTTC. It translates to CASSYSPRELGLDQETQYF.